This T cell receptor beta chain was sequenced in a study of radiation and T cells in renal cell carcinoma. V lost 2 bases, J lost 5 bases, and 11 bases stayed unmatched. CDR3 length: 17 amino acids. Per the germline V gene, CDR1 is SGHTA and CDR2 is FQGNSA. The study's findings and limits: In nephrectomy-only tumors, top 100 clonotypes averaged approximately 45%, versus about 50% irradiated. Compared with controls, irradiated tumors had more, larger dominant CDR3 motifs. From baseline, blood top tumor clonotypes peaked at 2 weeks post-radiation.

As regards this clone: Its antigen is still unknown.

Profiling relied on immunoSEQ multiplex PCR, and the TCRdb table lists in-frame clones only, not all of them. The sample has some 14,000 clones, 50% to 75% seen once. Treatment here: 15 Gy SBRT to primary tumor, nephrectomy 4 weeks later. Nephrectomy followed 15 Gy stereotactic body radiation by 4 weeks. Specimen: tumor tissue, collected from a patient whose treatment included radiotherapy and nephrectomy. The chain links TRBV7-2 to TRBJ2-7; 11 bases fit TRBD2. The clonotype comes from a woman in her 70s with renal cell carcinoma. The CDR3 protein is CASSLPLAGARSHEQYF. CDR3 sequence (DNA): TGTGCCAGCAGCTTACCACTAGCGGGGGCCCGGTCGCACGAGCAGTACTTC.